The count of the clone carrying this T cell receptor beta chain is one. Its target is not known. TCRdb's copy holds only in-frame clones and misses some; the assay was immunoSEQ multiplex PCR. The sample carries about 390,000 clones, about 85% recorded once. Sample treatment: roughly 20 received Ad26.COV2.S at low or high dose, single or two shots; about 5 received placebo; per-sample allocation not given. Collection of samples fell on day 63 after the first vaccine or placebo injection. An adult aged 18-55 years in Boston served as the donor. This sample stems from a study of Ad26.COV2.S vaccination and SARS-CoV-2 variants. General study findings and limits: Analyses that measured TCR breadth and depth may have underestimated total T cell responses. Post-vaccination spike-specific CD8+ and CD4+ T cell responses reportedly had substantial breadth.

Trimming cost V 3 bases and J 0 bases; bases outside gene matches: 10. The CDR3 extends over 18 amino acids. Germline V gene sequence: CDR1 DFQATT, CDR2 SNEGSKA (reference sequence). V gene TRBV20-1 combines with J gene TRBJ2-1; TRBD2 agrees at 11 bases. The sequencing here drew on peripheral blood, taken in a trial of Ad26.COV2.S vaccine versus placebo. The receptor was derived from a person aged 18-60 years who received the Ad26.COV2.S COVID-19 vaccine or a placebo. The CDR3 here is CSASVPSGGLSSYNEQFF. In nucleotides, the CDR3 is TGCAGTGCTAGTGTCCCTAGCGGGGGGCTAAGCTCCTACAATGAGCAGTTCTTC.